These 24 T cell receptor beta chains were all obtained from the same sample, sequenced in a study of blood T cell repertoires in COVID-19. The protocol was immunoSEQ multiplex PCR, while the TCRdb copy is restricted to in-frame clones and leaves out a portion. Of about 300,000 clones in the sample, 65% to 90% were seen once. Sequenced: PBMCs or T cells enriched from blood (not recorded which). These receptors were collected from a young man who had recovered from COVID-19.

The chain recombines TRBV3-1 (or the pseudogene TRBV3-2) with TRBJ2-2; 7 positions match TRBD2. The CDR3 spans 15 residues. Looked up from germline, CDR1 is LGHDT and CDR2 is YNNKEL (reference sequence). V lost 3 bases to trimming and J lost 2 bases; unmatched junction nucleotides: 3. The CDR3 bases are TGTGCCAGCAGCCAGCGGGGGTACAACACCGGGGAGCTGTTTTTT. Its translation is CASSQRGYNTGELFF.

The CDR3, as DNA: TGTGCCAGCAGCCCCGCGGGACTACGCACAGATACGCAGTATTTT. Translation: CASSPAGLRTDTQYF. J is TRBJ2-3 and V is TRBV7-2, with TRBD2 identical over 7 bases. The trim removed 5 bases at V and 1 base at J, leaving 6 bases unmatched. CDR3 length: 15 amino acids. Germline CDR1 reads SGHTA; CDR2 reads FQGNSA.

The V and J genes are TRBV3-1 (or the pseudogene TRBV3-2) and TRBJ2-2; the match to TRBD2 covers 7 bases. Germline values: CDR1 LGHDT, CDR2 YNNKEL (reference sequence). The CDR3 has 15 residues. The trim removed 5 bases at V and 1 base at J, leaving 4 bases unmatched. This CDR3 reads CASSGRGVNTGELFF. The CDR3 nucleotides read TGTGCCAGCAGCGGACGGGGGGTGAACACCGGGGAGCTGTTTTTT.

This clone was counted only a few times. V gene TRBV3-1 (or the pseudogene TRBV3-2) combines with J gene TRBJ1-1; a possible D gene is TRBD1 (5 bases). V shed 4 bases and J shed 6 bases, with 24 bases lying between them. The CDR3 has 17 residues. CDR1 is LGHDT, CDR2 YNNKEL, per germline (reference sequence). The CDR3 loop reads CASSPSNLARGGPEAFF. Written as DNA, the CDR3 is TGTGCCAGCAGCCCGTCGAACCTAGCGCGGGGGGGACCTGAAGCTTTCTTT.

J is TRBJ2-5 and V is TRBV3-1 (or the pseudogene TRBV3-2), with D perhaps matching TRBD2 (5 bases). CDR3 length equals 15 residues. From germline, CDR1 is LGHDT and CDR2 YNNKEL (reference sequence). V was trimmed by 7 bases and J by 1 base, leaving 16 bases between them. DNA of the CDR3: TGTGCCAGCATGTTGTCTAGCCCCCTCCAAGAGACCCAGTACTTC. Protein product: CASMLSSPLQETQYF.

This chain joins TRBV30 and TRBJ2-3; D not resolved. V lost 0 bases and J lost 1, with 8 bases in between. The CDR3 extends over 14 amino acids. Looked up from germline, CDR1 is GTSNPN and CDR2 is SVGIG (reference sequence). The CDR3 here is CAWSVSYRTDTQYF. The CDR3, as DNA: TGTGCCTGGAGTGTAAGCTATCGCACAGATACGCAGTATTTT.

The chain is built from TRBV15 and TRBJ1-1; the D gene is possibly TRBD1 (5 bases). Looked up from germline, CDR1 is LNHNV and CDR2 is YYDKDF (reference sequence). This CDR3 is built from 16 residues. V was clipped by 5 bases and J by 3 bases, with 19 bases between them. The CDR3 region is CATSGDSLRSDTEAFF. The CDR3 DNA follows: TGTGCCACCAGCGGCGACAGCTTACGGTCTGACACTGAAGCTTTCTTT.

The sample holds one count of this clone. The chain links TRBV7-9 to TRBJ2-1, with 8 bases identical to TRBD2. Trimming at V came to 1 base and at J to 9 bases, leaving 5 bases not matched to a gene. The V gene's germline CDR1 is SEHNR and CDR2 FQNEAQ (reference sequence). This CDR3 has 14 amino acids. The CDR3 sequence: CASSLDSGISEQFF. The CDR3 DNA is TGTGCCAGCAGCTTAGATAGCGGGATTAGTGAGCAGTTCTTC.

This clone showed up just a few times. The CDR3 loop reads CASSRDSNSPLHF. The CDR3 region has the DNA TGTGCCAGCAGCCGCGACAGTAATTCACCCCTCCACTTT. This sequence joins TRBV6-6 and TRBJ1-6, with a tentative D call TRBD1 (5 bases). Germline CDR1 reads MNHNY; CDR2 reads SVGAGI (reference sequence). V lost 6 bases to trimming and J lost 6 bases, with 9 bases between them. The CDR3 runs 13 residues.

The J gene is TRBJ1-1, the V gene TRBV7-6, with D uncertain. The CDR3 is 13 residues long. Germline values: CDR1 SGHVS, CDR2 FNYEAQ. The V end lost 5 bases, the J end lost 4 bases, and 11 bases lay between the germline ends. The CDR3 coding sequence is TGTGCCAGCAGCCCCACGCGGCCCACTGAAGCTTTCTTT. As protein: CASSPTRPTEAFF.

The genes are TRBV4-2 and TRBJ1-1, with 9 positions matching TRBD1. Trimming at V came to 0 bases and at J to 6 bases, leaving 5 bases not matched to a gene. The CDR3 has 15 amino acids. Germline V gives CDR1 LGHNA, CDR2 YNFKEQ. The CDR3 sequence: CASSQDFRDRAEAFF. The CDR3 DNA reads as TGTGCCAGCAGCCAAGACTTCCGGGACAGGGCTGAAGCTTTCTTT.

The chain couples TRBV7-9 to TRBJ1-4; TRBD1 matches at 9 bases. V was pared by 5 bases and J by 7 bases, with 5 bases of the junction left unmatched. Germline V gene sequence: CDR1 SEHNR, CDR2 FQNEAQ (reference sequence). This CDR3 is 14 amino acids long. The CDR3 DNA follows: TGTGCCAGCAGCGAACAGGGGGCGTTTGAAAAACTGTTTTTT. Protein product: CASSEQGAFEKLFF.

V is TRBV18 and J is TRBJ1-2; a weak D match, TRBD1 (6 bases). Between the trimmed V and J ends, which lost 2 bases and 3 bases, there was a span of 10 bases. The CDR3 consists of 14 residues. CDR1 and CDR2 from the germline V gene are KGHSH and LQKENI. CDR3 amino acids: CASSPSAGDYGYTF. For the CDR3, the DNA is TGTGCCAGCTCACCATCGGCAGGGGACTATGGCTACACCTTC.

This rearrangement joins TRBV28 to TRBJ1-5; 9 bases fit TRBD1. Looked up from germline, CDR1 is MDHEN and CDR2 is SYDVKM. The J segment lost 5 bases and the V segment lost 5 bases, leaving 7 bases of the junction unmatched. This CDR3 is 15 amino acids long. Written as DNA, the CDR3 is TGTGCCAGCAGTGGACAGGGGACCCTCCATCAGCCCCAGCATTTT. Its translation is CASSGQGTLHQPQHF. Drawing the rest from reference TRBV28 and TRBJ1-5, the complete variable domain is DVKVTQSSRYLVKRTGEKVFLECVQDMDHENMFWYRQDPGLGLRLIYFSYDVKMKEKGDIPEGYSVSREKKERFSLILESASTNQTSMYLCASSGQGTLHQPQHFGDGTRLSIL.

The V and J genes are TRBV2 and TRBJ2-2; D perhaps matches TRBD2 (5 bases). Germline values: CDR1 SNHLY, CDR2 FYNNEI. The CDR3 runs to 15 residues. V was trimmed by 6 bases and J by 2 bases, leaving 13 bases between them. CDR3 nucleotides: TGTGCCAGCAGAACCTCCCCGGGAAACACCGGGGAGCTGTTTTTT. Protein product: CASRTSPGNTGELFF.

This rearrangement joins TRBV3-1 (or the pseudogene TRBV3-2) to TRBJ2-7, with 9 bases matching TRBD2. The closer fit of TRBJ2-4 to the DNA end suggests the J call may be wrong. Germline values: CDR1 LGHDT, CDR2 YNNKEL (reference sequence). CDR3 length equals 19 residues. CDR3: CASSQDYVVVGGRAGIQYF. CDR3 DNA: TGTGCCAGCAGCCAAGATTACGTCGTCGTTGGCGGGAGGGCCGGCATTCAGTACTTC.

The genes are TRBV4-2 and TRBJ2-5, with TRBD2 matching over 12 bases. After removal of 1 base from V and 3 bases from J, the junction contained 15 bases not matched to a gene. Germline CDR1 reads LGHNA; CDR2 reads YNFKEQ. This CDR3 spans 20 amino acids. The CDR3 coding sequence is TGTGCCAGCAGCCAAGCCCCATCTAGCGGGGGGGCCGTGGGGAAAGAGACCCAGTACTTC. The encoded protein is CASSQAPSSGGAVGKETQYF.

V gene TRBV7-8 combines with J gene TRBJ2-7, with 8 nucleotides matching TRBD2. Per the germline V gene, CDR1 is SGHVS and CDR2 is FQNEAQ. Trimming removed 4 bases from V and 0 bases from J; junction bases left unmatched: 5. The CDR3 is made up of 15 amino acids. CDR3 coding DNA: TGTGCCAGCAGCTCCCCTAGCGGGCTCTCCTACGAGCAGTACTTC. It translates to CASSSPSGLSYEQYF. The full variable domain, with the rest looked up from reference TRBV7-8 and TRBJ2-7, is GAGVSQSPRYKVAKRGQDVALRCDPISGHVSLFWYQQALGQGPEFLTYFQNEAQLDKSGLPSDRFFAERPEGSVSTLKIQRTQQEDSAVYLCASSSPSGLSYEQYFGPGTRLTVT.

J is TRBJ2-2 and V is TRBV3-1 (or the pseudogene TRBV3-2); 12 bases align to TRBD1. Trimming removed 4 bases from V and 0 bases from J; junction bases left unmatched: 15. The germline V gene has CDR1 LGHDT and CDR2 YNNKEL (reference sequence). The CDR3 spans 21 residues. The CDR3 DNA reads as TGTGCCAGCAGCCCAGAGTGGGGCGGGACAGGGGGCTACTCGAACACCGGGGAGCTGTTTTTT. Amino acid sequence: CASSPEWGGTGGYSNTGELFF.

The rearrangement links TRBV28 to TRBJ1-5; D remains unclear. Germline loops: CDR1 MDHEN, CDR2 SYDVKM. The CDR3 length is 16 residues. V was clipped by 5 bases and J by 7 bases, with 21 bases between them. CDR3 DNA: TGTGCCAGCAGTACCCGGTGGGAGGAGGGTGGACAGCCCCAGCATTTT. This sequence encodes CASSTRWEEGGQPQHF.

The gene calls are TRBV7-9 and TRBJ1-2; possible D gene TRBD1, 5 bases. Germline loops: CDR1 SEHNR, CDR2 FQNEAQ (reference sequence). The CDR3 loop spans 15 amino acids. V lost 2 bases, J lost 0 bases, and 10 bases lay in between. Here the CDR3 DNA reads TGTGCCAGCAGCTTATACCAGGGCTCTAACTATGGCTACACCTTC. Protein product: CASSLYQGSNYGYTF.

The rearrangement uses TRBV6-5 and TRBJ2-7, with D maybe TRBD1 (5 bases). The ends were cut back, 2 bases at V and 7 bases at J, with 15 bases in the middle. Germline loops: CDR1 MNHEY, CDR2 SVGAGI. CDR3 size: 14 residues. The CDR3 nucleotides read TGTGCCAGCAGTTACGGTTCAGGGCCCCAGGAGCAGTACTTC. Translating it yields CASSYGSGPQEQYF.

The chain carries TRBV6-5 and TRBJ1-3, with D possibly being TRBD1 (5 bases). Between the trimmed V and J ends, which lost 6 bases and 0 bases, there was a span of 12 bases. The V gene's germline CDR1 is MNHEY and CDR2 SVGAGI. The CDR3 is 15 amino acids. The CDR3 region has the DNA TGTGCCAGCAGACGACAGCAAACCTCTGGAAACACCATATATTTT. Its protein is CASRRQQTSGNTIYF.

CDR3 sequence (DNA): TGTGCCACCAGTGGCTCGCTAGCGGGATATTCGAATGAGCAGTTCTTC. Its translation is CATSGSLAGYSNEQFF. The chain combines TRBV24-1 with TRBJ2-1, with 9 positions matching TRBD2. The CDR3 covers 16 residues. CDR1 and CDR2 from the germline V gene are KGHDR and SFDVKD. With 5 bases clipped from V and 7 bases from J, the junction kept 11 bases outside the gene matches.